This T cell receptor beta chain was identified in a study of shared clonotypes between healthy human individuals. Germline V gene lookup returns CDR1 MGHRA and CDR2 YSYEKL. V lost 3 bases to trimming and J lost 0 bases, with 10 bases between them. The CDR3 is 15 residues long. This clone was observed a single time. Data came from immunoSEQ multiplex PCR; TCRdb stores just in-frame clones and leaves some out. The table lists over 2,000,000 clones, around 93% of them singletons, with around 1.7% in the top ten. Positive CCR7 selection of CD45RO-negative cells yielded the naive CD8 cells, and terminally differentiated effector memory CD45RA+ cells were excluded. Donors comprised only Caucasian adults living in Nashville, Tennessee.

V usage is TRBV4-1 and J usage is TRBJ2-3; D uncertain. This clonotype was obtained from a man aged 18 to 35 in good health. Some clones in this sample may be carry-over from other donors' samples. The sample consisted of naive CD8+ T cells from PBMCs. CDR3 nucleotide sequence: TGCGCCAGCAGCCAGATATTCCCTAGCACAGATACGCAGTATTTT. Its protein is CASSQIFPSTDTQYF.